The 21 T cell receptor beta chains presented below share a single source sample, sequenced in a study of T cell responses to AZD1222 COVID-19 vaccine. The assay was immunoSEQ multiplex PCR, and TCRdb's table has in-frame clones only and misses some. The table has around 190,000 clones, around 88% seen once. The specimen was peripheral blood, collected on day 0 of AZD1222 vaccination. These receptors all come from an adult in good health.

The V and J genes are TRBV5-1 and TRBJ1-2; the D gene is possibly TRBD1 (5 bases). Trimming removed 4 bases at V and 12 bases at J, with 19 bases between. Germline V gene sequence: CDR1 SGHRS, CDR2 YFSETQ. CDR3 size: 13 residues. The CDR3 is CASSTHRDGHDTF. Here the CDR3 DNA reads TGCGCCAGCAGCACACACCGGGACGGGCATGACACCTTC.

The V and J genes are TRBV19 and TRBJ1-5; the match to TRBD1 covers 10 bases. The V segment lost 6 bases and the J segment 5 bases; nucleotides outside the gene matches: 7. Germline CDR1 reads LNHDA; CDR2 reads SQIVND (reference sequence). The CDR3 has 15 amino acids. The CDR3 is CASSSDRGRDQPQHF. The CDR3 DNA reads TGTGCCAGTAGCTCCGACAGGGGGCGGGATCAGCCCCAGCATTTT.

The chain joins TRBV30 to TRBJ1-2; D gene unclear. This CDR3 comprises 11 residues. V gave up 2 bases and J gave up 7 bases, with 8 bases separating them. Germline values: CDR1 GTSNPN, CDR2 SVGIG (reference sequence). The CDR3 DNA follows: TGTGCCTGGAGTACTTCCCCTGGCTACACCTTC. The encoded protein is CAWSTSPGYTF.

V is TRBV24-1 and J is TRBJ2-5; TRBD2 matches at 7 bases. The V gene's germline CDR1 is KGHDR and CDR2 SFDVKD. The trim removed 6 bases at V and 1 base at J, leaving 4 bases unmatched. The CDR3 contains 14 residues. CDR3: CATSHPSGQETQYF. CDR3 coding DNA: TGTGCCACCAGTCACCCTAGCGGCCAAGAGACCCAGTACTTC.

The chain employs TRBV9 and TRBJ2-3; no firm D call. From germline, CDR1 is SGDLS and CDR2 YYNGEE. This CDR3 is built from 14 residues. The V end was cut by 2 bases, the J end by 3 bases, with 10 bases between. The CDR3 DNA is TGTGCCAGCAGCGTCGACTCCCAGACAGATACGCAGTATTTT. It specifies CASSVDSQTDTQYF.

This clone was picked up one time. J is TRBJ1-1 and V is TRBV18; no firm D call. V shed 0 bases and J shed 5 bases, with 10 bases lying between them. Germline CDR1 reads KGHSH; CDR2 reads LQKENI. The CDR3 contains 14 residues. The CDR3: CASSPPAGWTEAFF. Here the CDR3 DNA reads TGTGCCAGCTCACCACCGGCGGGTTGGACTGAAGCTTTCTTT. Full variable domain (outside the CDR3, taken from reference TRBV18 and TRBJ1-1): NAGVMQNPRHLVRRRGQEARLRCSPMKGHSHVYWYRQLPEEGLKFMVYLQKENIIDESGMPKERFSAEFPKEGPSILRIQQVVRGDSAAYFCASSPPAGWTEAFFGQGTRLTVV.

The chain couples TRBV28 to TRBJ1-5; D remains unclear. V shed 7 bases and J shed 4 bases, with 17 bases lying between them. Germline lookup yields CDR1 MDHEN and CDR2 SYDVKM. This CDR3 is 15 amino acids long. The DNA of the CDR3 is TGTGCCAGCAAGATAGACATGGCTACTAATCAGCCCCAGCATTTT. Translating it yields CASKIDMATNQPQHF.

V is TRBV5-5 and J is TRBJ1-1; D gene unclear. The CDR3 has 12 amino acids. Trimming took 4 bases from V and 12 from J, leaving 16 bases between them. Germline V lookup: CDR1 SGHKS, CDR2 YYEKEE (reference sequence). This CDR3 reads CASSLSPGDPFF. The CDR3 nucleotides are TGTGCCAGCAGCCTATCGCCCGGGGATCCTTTCTTT.

This sequence joins TRBV4-3 and TRBJ1-2; D might be TRBD1 (5 bases). This CDR3 is built from 16 residues. Germline V gene data show CDR1 as LGHNA and CDR2 as YSLEER. V lost 1 base to trimming and J lost 5 bases, with 17 bases between them. The CDR3 loop is CASSQGGRVAEYGYTF. CDR3 DNA sequence: TGCGCCAGCAGCCAAGGTGGCAGGGTGGCCGAATATGGCTACACCTTC.

J is TRBJ1-6 and V is TRBV6-2 or TRBV6-3; 8 bases agree with TRBD1. Germline CDR1 and CDR2: MNHEY and SVGEGT. The CDR3 is 14 amino acids. V shed 5 bases and J 6 bases; nucleotides not matched to a gene: 3. CDR3 DNA sequence: TGTGCCAGCAGTCCGGACAGGGTTAATTCACCCCTCCACTTT. Residues: CASSPDRVNSPLHF.

The V and J genes are TRBV6-2 or TRBV6-3 and TRBJ2-1; no reliable D call. V lost 6 bases and J 8 bases, leaving 8 bases between the germline ends. The CDR3 consists of 11 residues. Germline CDR1 is MNHEY and CDR2 is SVGEGT. The CDR3, as DNA: TGTGCCAGCAGCCCTGGCTATGAGCAGTTCTTC. This codes for CASSPGYEQFF.

The V call is TRBV21-1, the J call TRBJ2-3; the table's TRBD2 call for D was not verified on the DNA. TRBV21-1 is a listed pseudogene. The CDR3 covers 18 residues. In DNA, the CDR3 is TGTGCCAGCAGCAAAGCGCAAGGACTAGCGGCTAGCACAGATACGCAGTATTTT. It encodes CASSKAQGLAASTDTQYF.

Here the CDR3 reads CASSYATTQPQHF. CDR3 DNA sequence: TGTGCCAGCAGTTACGCAACAACTCAGCCCCAGCATTTT. V and J are TRBV6-6 and TRBJ1-5; D not resolved. V was cut by 2 bases and J by 6 bases, with 8 bases left in between. CDR1 is MNHNY, CDR2 SVGAGI, per germline (reference sequence). The CDR3 spans 13 residues.

The gene calls are TRBV4-1 and TRBJ1-6; D is perhaps TRBD1 (5 bases). Deletions cut 0 bases from V and 7 bases from J, with 7 bases between. The length of the CDR3 is 14 residues. Germline CDR1 and CDR2: MGHRA and YSYEKL. CDR3: CASSQEGGNSPLHF. Here the CDR3 DNA reads TGCGCCAGCAGCCAAGAGGGGGGGAATTCACCCCTCCACTTT.

This clone was seen once. V and J are TRBV11-3 and TRBJ1-1, with 7 bases aligning to TRBD1. There are 13 residues in the CDR3. After removal of 5 bases from V and 6 bases from J, the junction contained 6 bases not matched to a gene. Germline V gene lookup returns CDR1 SGHNT and CDR2 YENEEA. For the CDR3, the DNA is TGTGCCAGCAGCCGGGGGACAGCCGCTGAAGCTTTCTTT. Its translation is CASSRGTAAEAFF.

The V gene is TRBV6-5, the J gene TRBJ1-5; D unclear. With 0 bases removed from V and 6 bases from J, the gap between germline ends came to 15 bases. Germline assignment: CDR1 MNHEY and CDR2 SVGAGI. The CDR3 is 16 amino acids. The CDR3 DNA follows: TGTGCCAGCAGTTACTCAGCGGCCCAAGCAAGTCAGCCCCAGCATTTT. Translating gives CASSYSAAQASQPQHF.

The chain couples TRBV4-2 to TRBJ2-7; D remains unclear. CDR1 LGHNA and CDR2 YNFKEQ come from the germline V gene. The length of the CDR3 is 14 residues. V lost 0 bases and J lost 0, with 6 bases in between. CDR3 protein: CASSQDLPSYEQYF. CDR3 nucleotides: TGTGCCAGCAGCCAAGATTTACCCTCCTACGAGCAGTACTTC.

Here the CDR3 reads CASRLQGATGELFF. As DNA, the CDR3 is TGTGCCAGCAGGTTACAGGGGGCCACCGGGGAGCTGTTTTTT. The chain uses TRBV5-6 and TRBJ2-2; 9 positions agree with TRBD1. The germline V gene has CDR1 SGHDT and CDR2 YYEEEE. The trim removed 5 bases at V and 4 bases at J, leaving 3 bases unmatched. The CDR3 is 14 amino acids.

The chain couples TRBV6-5 to TRBJ1-2, with D perhaps TRBD1 (6 bases). The length of the CDR3 is 14 residues. V dropped 6 bases and J dropped 2 bases, with 13 bases sitting between them. Looked up from germline, CDR1 is MNHEY and CDR2 is SVGAGI. CDR3 protein: CASRHPRGNYGYTF. CDR3 coding DNA: TGTGCCAGCAGGCATCCCAGGGGAAACTATGGCTACACCTTC.

This chain connects TRBV19 to TRBJ1-5; unclear D gene. V lost 8 bases to trimming and J lost 0 bases, with 11 bases between them. The germline V gene has CDR1 LNHDA and CDR2 SQIVND (reference sequence). CDR3 length: 14 residues. CDR3 sequence (DNA): TGTGCCAGTTTAAGGGTGGGTAGCAATCAGCCCCAGCATTTT. Its protein is CASLRVGSNQPQHF.

The chain is built from TRBV7-8 and TRBJ1-2; D gene ambiguous. This CDR3 spans 14 amino acids. Germline CDR1 reads SGHVS; CDR2 reads FQNEAQ. V was pared by 5 bases and J by 0 bases, with 10 bases between. As DNA, the CDR3 is TGTGCCAGCAGCCCTCCCATAGCTAACTATGGCTACACCTTC. Translated, it gives CASSPPIANYGYTF. Based on the CDR3 plus reference TRBV7-8 and TRBJ1-2, the full variable domain is GAGVSQSPRYKVAKRGQDVALRCDPISGHVSLFWYQQALGQGPEFLTYFQNEAQLDKSGLPSDRFFAERPEGSVSTLKIQRTQQEDSAVYLCASSPPIANYGYTFGSGTRLTVV.